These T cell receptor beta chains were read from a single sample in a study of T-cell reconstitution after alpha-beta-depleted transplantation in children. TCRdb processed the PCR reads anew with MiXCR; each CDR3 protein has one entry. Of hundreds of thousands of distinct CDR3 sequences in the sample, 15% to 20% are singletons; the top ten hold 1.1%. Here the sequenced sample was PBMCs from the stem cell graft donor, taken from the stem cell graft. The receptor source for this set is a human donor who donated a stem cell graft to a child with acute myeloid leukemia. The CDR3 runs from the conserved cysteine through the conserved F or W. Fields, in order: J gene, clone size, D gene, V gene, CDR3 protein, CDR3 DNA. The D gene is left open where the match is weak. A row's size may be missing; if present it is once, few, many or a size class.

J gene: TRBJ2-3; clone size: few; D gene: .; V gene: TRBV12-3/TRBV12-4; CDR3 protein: CASSPPSIGDTQYF; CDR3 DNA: TGTGCCAGCAGTCCACCAAGCATAGGAGATACGCAGTATTTT
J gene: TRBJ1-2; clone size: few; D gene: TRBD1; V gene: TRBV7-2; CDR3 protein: CASSPPGGRRYGYTF; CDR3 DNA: TGTGCCAGCAGCCCCCCAGGGGGGCGCCGCTATGGCTACACCTTC
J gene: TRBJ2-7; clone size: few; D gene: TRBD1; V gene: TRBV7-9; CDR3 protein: CASSPPDRVEQYF; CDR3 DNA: TGTGCCAGCAGCCCCCCAGACAGGGTCGAGCAGTACTTC
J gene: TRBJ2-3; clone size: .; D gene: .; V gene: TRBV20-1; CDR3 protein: CSASSPGAYFMRSTDTQYF; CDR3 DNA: TGCAGTGCTAGTTCGCCCGGGGCTTATTTCATGCGGAGCACAGATACGCAGTATTTT
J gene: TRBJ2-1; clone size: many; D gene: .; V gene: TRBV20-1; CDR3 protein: CSASGGQSLLLEQFF; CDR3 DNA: TGCAGTGCTAGTGGAGGACAATCGCTACTACTGGAGCAGTTCTTC
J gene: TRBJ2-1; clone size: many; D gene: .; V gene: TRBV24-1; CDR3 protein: CATSGYSGEQFF; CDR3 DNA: TGTGCCACCAGTGGGTACAGCGGAGAGCAGTTCTTC
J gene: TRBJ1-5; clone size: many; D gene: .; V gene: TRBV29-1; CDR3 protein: CSAKTGTSNQPQHF; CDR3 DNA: TGCAGCGCTAAGACAGGTACTAGCAATCAGCCCCAGCATTTT
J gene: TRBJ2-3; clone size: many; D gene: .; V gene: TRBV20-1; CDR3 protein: CSARITTRQGRTDTQYF; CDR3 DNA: TGCAGTGCTAGAATCACTACACGTCAGGGGAGGACAGATACGCAGTATTTT
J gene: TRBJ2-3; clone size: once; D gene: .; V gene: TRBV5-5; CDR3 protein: CASRGSDRFTDTQYF; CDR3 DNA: TGTGCCAGCAGGGGAAGTGACAGATTCACAGATACGCAGTATTTT
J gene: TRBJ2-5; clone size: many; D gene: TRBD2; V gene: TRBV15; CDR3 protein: CATSRTTSGDQETQYF; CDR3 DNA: TGTGCCACCAGCAGGACGACTAGCGGGGACCAAGAGACCCAGTACTTC
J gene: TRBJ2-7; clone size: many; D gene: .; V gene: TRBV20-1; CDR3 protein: CSASRAGGRFFEQYF; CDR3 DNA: TGCAGTGCTAGTCGGGCCGGGGGCCGCTTCTTCGAGCAGTACTTC
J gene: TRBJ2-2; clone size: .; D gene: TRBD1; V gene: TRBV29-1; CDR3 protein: CSAGTGGTGELFF; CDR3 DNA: TGCAGCGCTGGGACAGGGGGCACCGGGGAGCTGTTTTTT
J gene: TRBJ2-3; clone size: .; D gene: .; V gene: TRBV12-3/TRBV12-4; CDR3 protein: CASSASRGTDTQYF; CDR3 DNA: TGTGCCAGCAGTGCCAGCAGGGGCACAGATACGCAGTATTTT
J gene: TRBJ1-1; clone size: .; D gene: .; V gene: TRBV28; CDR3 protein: CASTTGGPTGGDGAFF; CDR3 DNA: TGTGCCAGCACCACGGGGGGCCCTACGGGCGGGGATGGAGCTTTCTTT
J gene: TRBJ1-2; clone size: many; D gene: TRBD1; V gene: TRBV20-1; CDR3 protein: CSASVDRGIRSDGYTF; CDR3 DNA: TGCAGTGCTAGTGTGGACAGGGGGATTAGGTCGGATGGCTACACCTTC
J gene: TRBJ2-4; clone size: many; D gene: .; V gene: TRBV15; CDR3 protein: CATSGIAKNIQYF; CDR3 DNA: TGTGCCACCAGTGGAATAGCCAAAAACATTCAGTACTTC
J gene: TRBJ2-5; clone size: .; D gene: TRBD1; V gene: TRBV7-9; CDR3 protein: CASSKQGQQETQYF; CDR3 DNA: TGTGCCAGCAGCAAACAGGGGCAACAAGAGACCCAGTACTTC
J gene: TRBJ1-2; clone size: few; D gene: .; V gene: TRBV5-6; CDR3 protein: CASSPWEDYGYTF; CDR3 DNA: TGTGCCAGCAGCCCATGGGAGGACTATGGCTACACCTTC
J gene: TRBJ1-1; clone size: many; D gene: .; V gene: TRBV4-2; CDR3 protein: CASSQQGHTNHASF; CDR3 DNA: TGTGCCAGCAGCCAACAAGGACACACCAACCATGCCTCCTTT
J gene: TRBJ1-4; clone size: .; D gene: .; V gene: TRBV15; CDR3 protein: CATSRAAGRNEKLFF; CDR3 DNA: TGTGCCACCAGCAGAGCGGCAGGAAGAAATGAAAAACTGTTTTTT
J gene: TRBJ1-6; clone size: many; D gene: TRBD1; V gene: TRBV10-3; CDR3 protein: CANRDSFNSPLHF; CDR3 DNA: TGTGCCAACAGGGACAGCTTTAATTCACCCCTCCACTTT
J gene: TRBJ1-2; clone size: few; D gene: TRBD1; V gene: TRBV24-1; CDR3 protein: CATSGTGALSPYGYTF; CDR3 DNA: TGTGCCACCAGCGGGACAGGAGCTCTGAGCCCCTATGGCTACACCTTC
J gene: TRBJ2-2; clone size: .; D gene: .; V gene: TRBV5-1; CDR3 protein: CASSLGGLFAGELFF; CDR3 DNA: TGCGCCAGCAGCTTGGGAGGGCTTTTCGCCGGGGAGCTGTTTTTT
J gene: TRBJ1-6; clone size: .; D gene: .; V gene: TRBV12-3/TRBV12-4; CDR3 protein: CASSPTGYSPLHF; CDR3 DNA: TGTGCCAGCAGTCCAACAGGGTACTCACCCCTCCACTTT
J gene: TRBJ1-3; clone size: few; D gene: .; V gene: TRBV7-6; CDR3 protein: CASSRAQGHGNTIYF; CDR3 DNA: TGTGCCAGCAGCCGCGCCCAGGGGCATGGAAACACCATATATTTT
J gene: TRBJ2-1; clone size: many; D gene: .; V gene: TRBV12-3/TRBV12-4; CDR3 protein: CASMSAKRRDSYNEQFF; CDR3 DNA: TGTGCCAGCATGTCCGCCAAGCGGAGAGACAGCTACAATGAGCAGTTCTTC
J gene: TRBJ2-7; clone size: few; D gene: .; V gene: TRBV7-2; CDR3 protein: CASSFGAGTPYEQYF; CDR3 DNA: TGTGCCAGCAGCTTTGGGGCGGGGACACCCTACGAGCAGTACTTC
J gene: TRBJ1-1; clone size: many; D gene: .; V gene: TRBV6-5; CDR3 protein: CASSYFQNTEAFF; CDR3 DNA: TGTGCCAGCAGTTATTTTCAGAACACTGAAGCTTTCTTT
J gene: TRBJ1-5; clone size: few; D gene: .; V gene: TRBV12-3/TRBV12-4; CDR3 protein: CASNDRYQPQHF; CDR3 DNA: TGTGCCAGCAACGACAGATATCAGCCCCAGCATTTT
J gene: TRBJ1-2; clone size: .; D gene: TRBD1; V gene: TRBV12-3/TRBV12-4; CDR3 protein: CASSVTGKGFTF; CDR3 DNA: TGTGCCAGCAGTGTGACAGGGAAGGGCTTCACCTTC
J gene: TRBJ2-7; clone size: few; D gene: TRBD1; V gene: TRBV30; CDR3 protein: CAWSETGADEQYF; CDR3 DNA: TGTGCCTGGAGTGAGACAGGGGCTGATGAGCAGTACTTC
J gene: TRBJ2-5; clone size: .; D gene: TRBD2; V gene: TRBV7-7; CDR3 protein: CASSLAPPGLGKQETQYF; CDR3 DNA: TGTGCCAGCAGCTTAGCGCCTCCCGGACTAGGCAAACAAGAGACCCAGTACTTC
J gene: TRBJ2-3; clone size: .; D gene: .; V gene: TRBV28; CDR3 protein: CASRWGEADTQYF; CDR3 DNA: TGTGCCAGCAGATGGGGGGAGGCAGATACGCAGTATTTT
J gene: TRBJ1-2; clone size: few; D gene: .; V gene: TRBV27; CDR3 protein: CASSPPGGRRGYTF; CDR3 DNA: TGTGCCAGCAGCCCCCCTGGGGGGCGCCGAGGCTACACCTTC
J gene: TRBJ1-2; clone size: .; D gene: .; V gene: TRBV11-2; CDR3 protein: CASGGLARGYTF; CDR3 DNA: TGTGCCAGCGGAGGACTCGCACGAGGCTACACCTTC
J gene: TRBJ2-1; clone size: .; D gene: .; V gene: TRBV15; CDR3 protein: CATSLIRGGDEQFF; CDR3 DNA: TGTGCCACCAGTTTAATCAGGGGCGGAGATGAGCAGTTCTTC
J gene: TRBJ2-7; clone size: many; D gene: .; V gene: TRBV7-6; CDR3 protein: CASSPDTYEQYF; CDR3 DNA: TGTGCCAGCAGTCCCGACACCTACGAGCAGTACTTC
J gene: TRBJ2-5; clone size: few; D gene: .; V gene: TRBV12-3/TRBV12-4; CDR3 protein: CASSGSYRDETQYF; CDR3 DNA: TGTGCCAGCAGTGGAAGTTACAGGGACGAGACCCAGTACTTC
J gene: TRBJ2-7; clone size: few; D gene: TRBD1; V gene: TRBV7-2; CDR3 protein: CASSLPRQGAPYEQYF; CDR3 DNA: TGTGCCAGCAGCTTACCAAGACAGGGGGCCCCCTACGAGCAGTACTTC
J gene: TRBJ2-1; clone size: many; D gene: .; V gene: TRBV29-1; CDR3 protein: CSVAGPGDEQFF; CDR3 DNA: TGCAGCGTCGCGGGACCTGGTGATGAGCAGTTCTTC
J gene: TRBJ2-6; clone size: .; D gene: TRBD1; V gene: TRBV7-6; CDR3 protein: CASSRMPGQSLSGANVLTF; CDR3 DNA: TGTGCCAGCAGCCGAATGCCGGGACAGTCTCTCTCTGGGGCCAACGTCCTGACTTTC
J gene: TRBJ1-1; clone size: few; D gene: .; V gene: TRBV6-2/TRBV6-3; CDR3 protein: CASSTTFEAFF; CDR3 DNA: TGTGCCAGCAGTACGACCTTTGAAGCTTTCTTT
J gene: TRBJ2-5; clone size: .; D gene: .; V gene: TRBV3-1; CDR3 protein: CASSQDLGRVGETQYF; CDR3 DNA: TGTGCCAGCAGCCAAGATCTGGGCAGGGTCGGGGAGACCCAGTACTTC
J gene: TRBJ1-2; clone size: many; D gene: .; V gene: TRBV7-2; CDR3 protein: CASSLDSYYGYTF; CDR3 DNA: TGTGCCAGCAGCTTAGACAGCTACTATGGCTACACCTTC
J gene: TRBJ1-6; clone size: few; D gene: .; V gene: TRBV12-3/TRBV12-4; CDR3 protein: CASSPRNNSPLHF; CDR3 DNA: TGTGCCAGCAGTCCACGGAACAATTCACCCCTCCACTTT
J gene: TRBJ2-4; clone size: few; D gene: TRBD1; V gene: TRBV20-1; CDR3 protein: CSARDLLTGGKNIQYF; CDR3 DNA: TGCAGTGCTAGAGATCTCCTTACAGGGGGCAAAAACATTCAGTACTTC
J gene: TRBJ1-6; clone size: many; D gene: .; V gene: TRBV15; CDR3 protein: CATSRGVFSPLHF; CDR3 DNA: TGTGCCACCAGCAGAGGAGTATTTTCACCCCTCCACTTT
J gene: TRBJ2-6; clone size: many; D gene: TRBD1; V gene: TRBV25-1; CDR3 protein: CASSAWTGSGANVLTF; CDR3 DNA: TGTGCCAGCAGTGCTTGGACAGGCTCTGGGGCCAACGTCCTGACTTTC
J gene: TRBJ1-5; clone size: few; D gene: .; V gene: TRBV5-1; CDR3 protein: CASSFGVGGDQPQHF; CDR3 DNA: TGCGCCAGCAGCTTCGGGGTAGGGGGAGATCAGCCCCAGCATTTT
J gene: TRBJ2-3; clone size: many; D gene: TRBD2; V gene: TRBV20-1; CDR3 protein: CSASSLAGASTSTDTQYF; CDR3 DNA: TGCAGTGCTAGTTCCCTAGCGGGGGCCTCGACTAGCACAGATACGCAGTATTTT
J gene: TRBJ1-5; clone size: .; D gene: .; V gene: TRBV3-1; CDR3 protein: CASSLGLASVGQPQHF; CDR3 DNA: TGTGCCAGCAGCTTAGGATTAGCCTCCGTCGGTCAGCCCCAGCATTTT
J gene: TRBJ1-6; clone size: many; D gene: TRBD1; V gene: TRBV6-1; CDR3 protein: CASTPWAGGSSPLHF; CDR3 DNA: TGTGCCAGCACCCCCTGGGCAGGGGGCAGTTCACCCCTCCACTTT
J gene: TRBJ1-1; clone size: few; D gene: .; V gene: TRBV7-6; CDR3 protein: CASSPGVAENTEAFF; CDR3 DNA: TGTGCCAGCAGCCCGGGTGTGGCAGAGAACACTGAAGCTTTCTTT
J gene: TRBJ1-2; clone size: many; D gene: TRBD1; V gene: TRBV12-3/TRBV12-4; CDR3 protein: CASSYRGLGGYTF; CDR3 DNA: TGTGCCAGCAGTTACAGGGGGCTGGGTGGCTACACCTTC